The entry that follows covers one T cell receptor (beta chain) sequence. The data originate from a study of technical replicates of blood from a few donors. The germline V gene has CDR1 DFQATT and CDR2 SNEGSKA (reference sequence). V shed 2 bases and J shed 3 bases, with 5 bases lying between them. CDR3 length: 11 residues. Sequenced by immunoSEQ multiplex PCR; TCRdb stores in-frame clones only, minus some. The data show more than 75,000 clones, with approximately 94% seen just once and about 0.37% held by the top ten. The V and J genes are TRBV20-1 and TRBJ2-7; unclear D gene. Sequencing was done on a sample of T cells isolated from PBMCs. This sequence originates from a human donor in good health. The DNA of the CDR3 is TGCAGTGCTAGAAACGGCTACGAGCAGTACTTC. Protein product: CSARNGYEQYF.